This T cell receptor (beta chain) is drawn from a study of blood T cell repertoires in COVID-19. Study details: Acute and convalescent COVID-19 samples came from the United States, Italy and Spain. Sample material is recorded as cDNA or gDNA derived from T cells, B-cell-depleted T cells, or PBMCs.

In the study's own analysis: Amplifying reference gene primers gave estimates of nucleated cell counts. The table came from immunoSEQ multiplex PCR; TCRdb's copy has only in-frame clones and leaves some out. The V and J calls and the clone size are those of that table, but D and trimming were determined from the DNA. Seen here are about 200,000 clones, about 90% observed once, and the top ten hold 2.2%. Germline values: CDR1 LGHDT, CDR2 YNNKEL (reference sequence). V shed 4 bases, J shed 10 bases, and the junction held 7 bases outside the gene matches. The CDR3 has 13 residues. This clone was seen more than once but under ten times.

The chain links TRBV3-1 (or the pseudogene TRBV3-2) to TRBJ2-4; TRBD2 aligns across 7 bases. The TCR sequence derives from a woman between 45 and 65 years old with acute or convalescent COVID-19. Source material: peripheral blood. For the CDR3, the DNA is TGTGCCAGCAGCCCATCCGGGACTACAATTCAGTACTTC. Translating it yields CASSPSGTTIQYF.